This note documents a single T cell receptor (beta chain) sequence. This receptor's antigen is unknown. No qualities accompany the bases; no much larger clone lies one base away. According to the germline V gene, CDR1 reads SGHTA and CDR2 reads FQGNSA. Spanning cysteine to phenylalanine, the CDR3 consists of 14 amino acids. The retained sequence is limited to the CDR3, 42 bases, with the frame set at the first base. V trim: 3 bases; J trim: 6 bases; unmatched bases: 1. This sample is part of a study of control samples from healthy donors and cancer patients (TCRdb year 2020). The library was generated by the immunoSEQ multiplex PCR assay. TCRdb obtained this table from immuneACCESS and retained in-frame rearrangements with V and J assigned. These tables miss some clones; where compared with another copy, unresolved V genes account for less than half of the shortfall, and the remainder is unexplained. The sample data list 120,000 or so clones, and roughly nine tenths of these were observed just once. 7.8% of the sample lies in the top ten.

Recombination joined TRBV7-2 with TRBJ2-7; 14 bases in between match TRBD2. The clonotype was recovered from a woman between 18 and 29 years old in good health. The sequenced material came from blood. The DNA is TGTGCCAGCAGCTTCGGACTAGCGGGGGGCGAGCAGTACTTC. Its protein product is CASSFGLAGGEQYF.